What follows are 6 T cell receptor beta chains derived from one specimen sequenced in a study of T-cell reconstitution after alpha-beta-depleted transplantation in children (dated by TCRdb to 2015 to 2016). Library construction relied on PCR. The sequencing machine was an Illumina HiSeq 2500. To normalize quantification of the TCRbeta repertoire, the TCR libraries were built with molecular barcoding that relied on unique molecular identifiers. In-frame beta chains were kept once TCRdb had trimmed the public reads at Q25 with fastp and called clones with MiXCR. Records with the same CDR3 protein are collapsed into one entry carrying the most frequent genes and DNA. This sample lists around 700,000 distinct CDR3 sequences; about an eighth were detected once. The ten largest clonotypes hold 0.79% of the sample. The sample's treatment or condition, from its label and the paper: allogeneic hematopoietic cell transplantation with graft depleted of TCRalphabeta T cells and CD19 B cells.

The material sequenced was PBMCs, taken before TCRalphabeta/CD19-depleted stem cell transplant. The receptors derive from a girl aged 2-9 years with congenital amegakaryocytic thrombocytopenia, due to receive a stem cell transplant.

The table lists this clonotype with many counts. This chain joins TRBV12-5 and TRBJ2-7; D call uncertain. This CDR3 comprises 15 residues. Germline CDR1 reads LGHNT; CDR2 reads FRNRAP. V dropped 0 bases and J dropped 7 bases, with 16 bases sitting between them. Here the CDR3 reads CASGLVLRESLEQYF. Here the CDR3 DNA reads TGTGCTAGTGGTTTGGTACTAAGAGAAAGCCTGGAGCAGTACTTC.

This clonotype was counted at least ten times. This rearrangement joins TRBV10-3 to TRBJ2-5; no reliable D call. This CDR3 is built from 11 residues. Germline V gene data show CDR1 as ENHRY and CDR2 as SYGVKD. Deletions cut 3 bases from V and 5 bases from J, with 4 bases between. CDR3 in amino acids: CAISDGETQYF. In DNA form, the CDR3 reads TGTGCCATCAGTGACGGGGAGACCCAGTACTTC.

This clonotype was counted a single time. A clone one base away is much larger, so this may be a read error. The chain recombines TRBV20-1 with TRBJ2-7; TRBD1 might be the D (5 bases). The germline V gene encodes CDR1 DFQATT and CDR2 SNEGSKA (reference sequence). V was trimmed by 5 bases and J by 3 bases, leaving 17 bases between them. This CDR3 has 14 amino acids. CDR3 in DNA: TGCAGTGCTGACACAGGCGTAGGTGGCTACGAGCAGTACTTC. This gives the protein CSADTGVGGYEQYF.

The chain recombines TRBV20-1 with TRBJ2-5; D is ambiguous. Per the germline V gene, CDR1 is DFQATT and CDR2 is SNEGSKA (reference sequence). The CDR3 consists of 13 residues. The V end lost 3 bases, the J end lost 5 bases, and 13 bases lay between the germline ends. CDR3 coding DNA: TGCAGTGCTAGTCGGGCATTCCGTGAGACCCAGTACTTC. Amino acids: CSASRAFRETQYF.

The chain carries TRBV2 and TRBJ2-1, with TRBD2 identical over 9 bases. The CDR3 consists of 12 residues. J was trimmed by 8 bases and V by 8 bases; bases with no gene match: 4. Germline CDR1 SNHLY, CDR2 FYNNEI. This CDR3 reads CASSGLAYEQFF. CDR3 DNA: TGTGCCAGCTCGGGACTAGCCTATGAGCAGTTCTTC.

This clonotype showed up many times. The chain carries TRBV20-1 and TRBJ2-2; 10 bases map to TRBD1. CDR1 DFQATT and CDR2 SNEGSKA come from the germline V gene (reference sequence). The V segment lost 3 bases and the J segment 7 bases; nucleotides outside the gene matches: 5. This CDR3 has 14 amino acids. Here the CDR3 DNA reads TGCAGTGCTAGGCAGGGACAGGGGAACGGGGAGCTGTTTTTT. Translating it yields CSARQGQGNGELFF.